This T cell receptor (beta chain) was captured by sequencing in a study of blood T cell repertoires in COVID-19. Turning to the study itself: PBMCs, B-cell-depleted T cells, or T cells provided the cDNA or gDNA that made up the material.

The CDR3 loop spans 11 amino acids. CDR1 and CDR2 (germline): SNHLY, FYNNEI. V gave up 6 bases and J gave up 11 bases; unmatched junction bases: 4. Only in-frame clones appear in the TCRdb table, and some are missing; sequencing was by immunoSEQ multiplex PCR. The sample gives 45,000 or so clones, 70% to 90% of which show up once; around 4.6% is in the top ten. The TCR originated in a man in his forties with active COVID-19. Sequencing was done on a sample of peripheral blood. This sequence joins TRBV2 and TRBJ2-1, with 7 bases identical to TRBD2. The CDR3 coding sequence is TGTGCCAGCAGGCTAGCGGATAAGCAGTTCTTC. This gives the protein CASRLADKQFF.